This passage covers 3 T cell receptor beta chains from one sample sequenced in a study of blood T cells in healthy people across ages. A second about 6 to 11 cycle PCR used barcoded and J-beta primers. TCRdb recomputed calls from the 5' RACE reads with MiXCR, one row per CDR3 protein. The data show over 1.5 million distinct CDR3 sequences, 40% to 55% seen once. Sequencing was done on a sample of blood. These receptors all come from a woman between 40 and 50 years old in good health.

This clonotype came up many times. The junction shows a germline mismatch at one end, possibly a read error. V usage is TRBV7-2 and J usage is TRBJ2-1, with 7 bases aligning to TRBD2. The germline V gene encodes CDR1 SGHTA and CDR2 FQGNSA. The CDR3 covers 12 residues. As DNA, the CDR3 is TGCGCCAGCAGCTTGGGGGGGTATGAGCAGTTCTTC. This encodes CASSLGGYEQFF.

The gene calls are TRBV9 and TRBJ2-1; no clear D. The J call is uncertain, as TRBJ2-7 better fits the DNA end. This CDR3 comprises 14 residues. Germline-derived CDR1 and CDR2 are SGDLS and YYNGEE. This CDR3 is CASSVAATYNEQYF. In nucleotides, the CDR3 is TGTGCCAGCAGCGTAGCGGCCACCTACAATGAGCAGTACTTC.

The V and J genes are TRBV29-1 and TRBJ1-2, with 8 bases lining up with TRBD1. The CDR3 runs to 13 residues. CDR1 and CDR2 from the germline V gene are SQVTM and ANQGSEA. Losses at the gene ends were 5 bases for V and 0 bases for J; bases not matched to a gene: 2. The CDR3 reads CSVKTGANYGYTF. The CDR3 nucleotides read TGCAGCGTTAAGACAGGGGCTAACTATGGCTACACCTTC. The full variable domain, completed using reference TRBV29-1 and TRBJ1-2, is SAVISQKPSRDICQRGTSLTIQCQVDSQVTMMFWYRQQPGQSLTLIATANQGSEATYESGFVIDKFPISRPNLTFSTLTVSNMSPEDSSIYLCSVKTGANYGYTFGSGTRLTVV.